This TCR beta chain originates from a study of blood T cell repertoires in COVID-19. At the level of the study: Collection of acute and convalescent COVID-19 samples took place in the United States, Italy and Spain. From T cells, B-cell-depleted T cells, or PBMCs came the material, which was cDNA or gDNA.

Under the authors' procedure: Counts of nucleated cells, estimated from reference gene primer amplification, were obtained. The assay was immunoSEQ multiplex PCR, and TCRdb's table has in-frame clones only and misses some. V, J and clone size are those of that table, while D and trimming were read from the DNA. The sample carries 59,000 or so clones, around 80% recorded once. V was cut by 1 base and J by 1 base, with 15 bases left in between. This CDR3 has 16 amino acids. Per germline, CDR1 SQVTM and CDR2 ANQGSEA. This sequence was found in a man aged 60 to 75 with acute or convalescent COVID-19. The rearrangement links TRBV29-1 to TRBJ2-3; unclear D gene. Input material: peripheral blood. In nucleotides, the CDR3 is TGCAGCGTTGAAGGGAGACCGCCGTGGGGCACAGATACGCAGTATTTT. It encodes CSVEGRPPWGTDTQYF.